This T cell receptor beta chain was retrieved from a study of beta chain features in type 1 diabetes. The CDR3 covers 15 residues. Germline lookup yields CDR1 LGHNA and CDR2 YNFKEQ. Trimming took off 1 base at V and 7 bases at J, with 17 bases between the two ends. What was sequenced were expressed TCRB transcripts, since all of the isolated RNA had been reverse transcribed. Clones were sequenced by immunoSEQ multiplex PCR, and TCRdb holds only the in-frame ones, with some missing. This table has hundreds of thousands of clones, 15% to 18% appearing once. This receptor was taken from a man between 18 and 29 years old in good health. The specimen was naive CD4+ T cells from blood. The chain uses TRBV4-2 and TRBJ2-7; the D gene is possibly TRBD2 (5 bases). The CDR3 nucleotides are TGTGCCAGCAGCCAAGTGTTGGAAAGGTCGGGGGAGCAGTACTTC. This sequence encodes CASSQVLERSGEQYF.